The 32 T cell receptor beta chains in this list originate from one sample, sequenced in a study of radiation and T cells in renal cell carcinoma. Noted time point: baseline pretreatment blood. Documented treatment: 15 Gy SBRT to primary tumor, nephrectomy 4 weeks later. Produced via immunoSEQ multiplex PCR; TCRdb's table is partial and in-frame only. Among about 140,000 clones listed, over 65% were seen once. Specimen: blood, collected from a patient whose treatment included radiotherapy and nephrectomy. These receptors were taken from a woman in her forties or fifties with renal cell carcinoma.

The V gene is TRBV5-1, the J gene TRBJ1-2; TRBD1 might be the D (5 bases). Germline assignment: CDR1 SGHRS and CDR2 YFSETQ. The CDR3 has 14 amino acids. Trimming removed 0 bases from V and 7 bases from J, with 13 bases in between. CDR3 bases: TGCGCCAGCAGCTTGGGCCAGGGTGAAGGTGGCTACACCTTC. Protein product: CASSLGQGEGGYTF.

The V and J genes are TRBV2 and TRBJ1-1; unclear D gene. The CDR3 has 12 amino acids. The V and J ends lost 3 bases and 8 bases respectively, with 10 bases between them. Germline assignment: CDR1 SNHLY and CDR2 FYNNEI. The CDR3 spells CASSEGWVEAFF. The CDR3 DNA follows: TGTGCCAGCAGTGAGGGTTGGGTGGAAGCTTTCTTT.

The V call is TRBV30, the J call TRBJ2-2; D unresolved. CDR3 size: 13 residues. Per the germline V gene, CDR1 is GTSNPN and CDR2 is SVGIG (reference sequence). The V gene lost 3 bases and the J gene lost 0 bases, with 5 bases spanning the gap. The DNA of the CDR3 is TGTGCCTGGAGCCAGGCGAACACCGGGGAGCTGTTTTTT. This translates into CAWSQANTGELFF. Together with reference TRBV30 and TRBJ2-2, the CDR3 gives the full variable domain: SQTIHQWPATLVQPVGSPLSLECTVEGTSNPNLYWYRQAAGRGLQLLFYSVGIGQISSEVPQNLSASRPQDRQFILSSKKLLLSDSGFYLCAWSQANTGELFFGEGSRLTVL.

V usage is TRBV5-8 and J usage is TRBJ2-5; D gene uncertain. V was trimmed by 4 bases and J by 4 bases, leaving 14 bases between them. The CDR3 runs 14 residues. Looked up from germline, CDR1 is SGHTS and CDR2 is YDEGEE. This CDR3 reads CASSTDPDIETQYF. The CDR3 bases are TGTGCCAGCAGCACGGACCCGGATATAGAGACCCAGTACTTC.

The rearrangement joins TRBV7-9 to TRBJ1-3; D perhaps matches TRBD1 (5 bases). CDR1 and CDR2 from the germline V gene are SEHNR and FQNEAQ (reference sequence). The CDR3 extends over 17 amino acids. The germline V and J ends were trimmed by 3 bases and 4 bases, with 19 bases remaining between them. The CDR3 nucleotides read TGTGCCAGCAGCTTGAGGGACCGGATTAGCTTCGGAAACACCATATATTTT. It codes for CASSLRDRISFGNTIYF.

The genes are TRBV7-2 and TRBJ2-2; D not certain. In germline, CDR1 is SGHTA, CDR2 FQGNSA. The length of the CDR3 is 16 residues. V lost 5 bases to trimming and J lost 6 bases, with 19 bases between them. The CDR3 bases are TGTGCCAGCAGCCCAACCGGGCCCAGGACCGCCGGGGAGCTGTTTTTT. This encodes CASSPTGPRTAGELFF.

DNA for the CDR3: TGTGCCAGCAGTCGATGGGAGGGTCCCTATGGCTACACCTTC. Amino acids: CASSRWEGPYGYTF. The V call is TRBV11-2, the J call TRBJ1-2; D not certain. This CDR3 spans 14 amino acids. The germline V gene encodes CDR1 SGHAT and CDR2 FQNNGV. Trimming removed 6 bases from V and 4 bases from J, with 15 bases in between. Drawing the rest from reference TRBV11-2 and TRBJ1-2, the complete variable domain is EAGVAQSPRYKIIEKRQSVAFWCNPISGHATLYWYQQILGQGPKLLIQFQNNGVVDDSQLPKDRFSAERLKGVDSTLKIQPAKLEDSAVYLCASSRWEGPYGYTFGSGTRLTVV.

Concerning this clone itself: An end of the junction differs from the germline gene, which may be a read error. CDR3 sequence reads: CASSITGESNRF. The CDR3 nucleotides are TGTGCCAGCAGTATTACAGGGGAGAGTAACCGTTTT. The rearrangement uses TRBV6-1 and TRBJ1-1; 7 positions match TRBD1. Germline V CDR1 and CDR2: MNHNS, SASEGT. This CDR3 is built from 12 residues.

The chain is built from TRBV30 and TRBJ1-6; no firm D call. CDR3 length: 13 residues. Germline V CDR1 and CDR2: GTSNPN, SVGIG (reference sequence). V was cut by 2 bases and J by 0 bases, with 2 bases left in between. The CDR3 sequence: CAWSYSYNSPLHF. The CDR3 nucleotides are TGTGCCTGGAGTTACTCCTATAATTCACCCCTCCACTTT.

CDR3: CASSVGRRDEQYF. CDR3 sequence (DNA): TGTGCCAGCAGCGTAGGTCGGCGAGACGAGCAGTACTTC. This chain joins TRBV9 and TRBJ2-7, with unresolved D. V was pared by 0 bases and J by 5 bases, with 9 bases between. Germline CDR1 SGDLS, CDR2 YYNGEE. The CDR3 runs to 13 residues.

This clone was found a few times. This chain links TRBV18 with TRBJ1-1; D is ambiguous. Trimming stripped 6 bases from V and 1 base from J, with 9 bases between. Germline values: CDR1 KGHSH, CDR2 LQKENI. This CDR3 spans 13 amino acids. The CDR3 bases are TGTGCCAGCTCGGAGACAAGGAACACTGAAGCTTTCTTT. This sequence encodes CASSETRNTEAFF.

The V and J genes are TRBV6-6 and TRBJ2-1, with TRBD2 matching over 13 bases. The CDR3 consists of 16 residues. CDR1 and CDR2 (germline): MNHNY, SVGAGI (reference sequence). J gave up 5 bases and V 5 bases, and 6 bases lay outside the gene matches. The CDR3 DNA reads TGTGCCAGCAGTCCTCGGACTAGCGGGGGAGACAATGAGCAGTTCTTC. Translation gives CASSPRTSGGDNEQFF.

The rearrangement links TRBV10-3 to TRBJ1-2; D is ambiguous. The CDR3 totals 13 residues. Trimming took 2 bases from V and 2 from J, leaving 6 bases between them. Germline assignment: CDR1 ENHRY and CDR2 SYGVKD. Here the CDR3 DNA reads TGTGCCATCAGTGAGCTTCTGAACTATGGCTACACCTTC. Amino acid sequence: CAISELLNYGYTF.

Only one count was recorded for this clone. This chain joins TRBV4-1 and TRBJ2-2, with 7 bases aligning to TRBD1. The germline CDR1 and CDR2 sequences are MGHRA and YSYEKL. The CDR3 has 15 amino acids. The V segment lost 2 bases and the J segment 0 bases; nucleotides outside the gene matches: 0. CDR3 nucleotides: TGCGCCAGCAGCCAAACAGGGGCGAACACCGGGGAGCTGTTTTTT. Translating gives CASSQTGANTGELFF.

V usage is TRBV5-1 and J usage is TRBJ2-6; the D gene is possibly TRBD1 (6 bases). V lost 3 bases and J 0 bases, leaving 10 bases between the germline ends. This CDR3 comprises 16 residues. CDR1 is SGHRS and CDR2 is YFSETQ in the germline V gene. Written as DNA, the CDR3 is TGCGCCAGCAGCTCACGGGACATCTCTGGGGCCAACGTCCTGACTTTC. Amino acid sequence: CASSSRDISGANVLTF.

V is TRBV10-1 and J is TRBJ2-7; D not resolved. The CDR3 covers 14 residues. The V gene's germline CDR1 is WNHNN and CDR2 SYGVQD (reference sequence). Trimming stripped 0 bases from V and 6 bases from J, with 12 bases between. CDR3 sequence (DNA): TGCGCCAGCAGTGAGTCGATGTGGCGAAGCGAGCAGTACTTC. It specifies CASSESMWRSEQYF.

This chain joins TRBV5-4 and TRBJ2-1; either TRBD1 or TRBD2 may fit D (6 bases each). With 4 bases removed from V and 6 bases from J, the gap between germline ends came to 11 bases. From germline, CDR1 is SGHNT and CDR2 YYREEE (reference sequence). This CDR3 region has 13 residues. As DNA, the CDR3 is TGTGCCAGCAGCAATGGAGGGGGCAATGAGCAGTTCTTC. It codes for CASSNGGGNEQFF.

The CDR3 loop reads CASSQESERNEKLFF. The CDR3, as DNA: TGTGCCAGCAGCCAAGAATCCGAAAGAAATGAAAAACTGTTTTTT. The V and J genes are TRBV4-2 and TRBJ1-4, with D unresolved. The CDR3 runs to 15 residues. Germline V gene lookup returns CDR1 LGHNA and CDR2 YNFKEQ. The germline V and J ends were trimmed by 0 bases and 5 bases, with 10 bases remaining between them.

This rearrangement joins TRBV6-5 to TRBJ1-5; D gene uncertain. CDR1 is MNHEY, CDR2 SVGAGI, per germline. V lost 5 bases and J lost 2, with 7 bases in between. The CDR3 is 13 residues long. The CDR3 nucleotides read TGTGCCAGCAGTCCTCGGGGCAATCAGCCCCAGCATTTT. It encodes CASSPRGNQPQHF.

The V gene is TRBV30, the J gene TRBJ2-5; TRBD2 agrees at 9 bases. The J segment lost 7 bases and the V segment lost 7 bases, leaving 16 bases of the junction unmatched. The germline V gene has CDR1 GTSNPN and CDR2 SVGIG (reference sequence). CDR3 length equals 15 residues. CDR3 region: CALRGAGGLFGTQYF. The CDR3 nucleotides are TGTGCCTTGAGGGGAGCGGGAGGTTTGTTCGGGACCCAGTACTTC.

This rearrangement joins TRBV9 to TRBJ2-7; 8 bases align to TRBD2. Trimming at V came to 4 bases and at J to 3 bases, leaving 9 bases not matched to a gene. Per germline, CDR1 SGDLS and CDR2 YYNGEE. The CDR3 consists of 15 residues. The CDR3 DNA follows: TGTGCCAGCAGCCCCGGGGTAGCGGGGTTCTACGAGCAGTACTTC. It yields the protein CASSPGVAGFYEQYF.

The chain joins TRBV2 to TRBJ2-7; 10 bases align to TRBD2. V was pared by 0 bases and J by 8 bases, with 7 bases of the junction left unmatched. Germline CDR1 reads SNHLY; CDR2 reads FYNNEI. The CDR3 contains 15 residues. CDR3 DNA sequence: TGTGCCAGCAGTGAAGCTACCGGGACTAGCGAAAAGCAGTACTTC. It yields the protein CASSEATGTSEKQYF.

The rearrangement joins TRBV9 to TRBJ1-3, with 7 bases fitting TRBD1. With V trimmed by 6 bases and J by 7 bases, 16 bases remained unmatched. The CDR3 totals 16 residues. CDR1 is SGDLS, CDR2 YYNGEE, per germline. The CDR3, as DNA: TGTGCCAGCACGCGGTACCCCACAGGGGAGGGTAACACCATATATTTT. This encodes CASTRYPTGEGNTIYF.

With regard to this clone: Other DNA variants within this sample encode the same CDR3. The chain combines TRBV20-1 with TRBJ2-7; D is perhaps TRBD1 or TRBD2 (5 bases each). V dropped 3 bases and J dropped 4 bases, with 7 bases sitting between them. This CDR3 region has 11 residues. The germline V gene encodes CDR1 DFQATT and CDR2 SNEGSKA (reference sequence). The CDR3 coding sequence is TGCAGTGCTAGTGGGGGTTACGAGCAGTACTTC. Protein sequence: CSASGGYEQYF.

The chain combines TRBV5-4 with TRBJ1-1; possible D gene TRBD1, 5 bases. The CDR3 runs to 14 residues. Trimming stripped 4 bases from V and 3 bases from J, with 13 bases between. CDR1 SGHNT and CDR2 YYREEE come from the germline V gene (reference sequence). The CDR3: CASSAGTSYTEAFF. CDR3 in DNA: TGTGCCAGCAGCGCCGGGACCTCCTACACTGAAGCTTTCTTT.

The chain combines TRBV4-1 with TRBJ1-1; the match to TRBD1 covers 9 bases. V shed 2 bases and J 11 bases; nucleotides not matched to a gene: 15. The CDR3 extends over 16 amino acids. In germline, CDR1 is MGHRA, CDR2 YSYEKL. The DNA for the CDR3 is TGCGCCAGCAGCCAATCTCCGGGACAGGGCACCTCTAAGGCTTTCTTT. It translates to CASSQSPGQGTSKAFF.

CDR3 residues: CSVEVVGYEQYF. In nucleotides, the CDR3 is TGCAGCGTTGAAGTAGTGGGATACGAGCAGTACTTC. V is TRBV29-1 and J is TRBJ2-7; D gene ambiguous. Trimming removed 1 base at V and 4 bases at J, with 8 bases between. Germline assignment: CDR1 SQVTM and CDR2 ANQGSEA. This CDR3 comprises 12 residues.

This rearrangement joins TRBV7-2 to TRBJ1-5; TRBD1 agrees at 7 bases. CDR1 and CDR2 (germline): SGHTA, FQGNSA. The CDR3 totals 14 residues. Trimming cost V 2 bases and J 4 bases; bases outside gene matches: 2. The CDR3 loop is CASSLRRGNQPQHF. CDR3 sequence (DNA): TGTGCCAGCAGCTTACGCAGGGGGAATCAGCCCCAGCATTTT. The entire variable domain, with the rest obtained from reference TRBV7-2 and TRBJ1-5, is as follows: GAGVSQSPSNKVTEKGKDVELRCDPISGHTALYWYRQSLGQGLEFLIYFQGNSAPDKSGLPSDRFSAERTGGSVSTLTIQRTQQEDSAVYLCASSLRRGNQPQHFGDGTRLSIL.

The CDR3 loop reads CASRETGWNTEAFF. In DNA form, the CDR3 reads TGTGCCAGCAGAGAGACAGGGTGGAACACTGAAGCTTTCTTT. The chain couples TRBV25-1 to TRBJ1-1, with TRBD1 matching 7 bases. CDR3 length equals 14 residues. Germline loops: CDR1 MGHDK, CDR2 SYGVNS. V trimming: 6 bases; J trimming: 1 base; junction bases outside the gene matches: 5.

The gene calls are TRBV7-2 and TRBJ2-7, with 8 bases that match TRBD1. The CDR3 consists of 13 residues. The ends lost 4 bases at V and 3 bases at J; junction bases unmatched: 2. Germline assignment: CDR1 SGHTA and CDR2 FQGNSA. The CDR3 bases are TGTGCCAGCAGCTCCGGGACAGGCTACGAGCAGTACTTC. Translation gives CASSSGTGYEQYF.

The CDR3, as DNA: TGCGCCAGCAGCCCTAGAACCGGGACTCTCCAAACCTTC. This gives the protein CASSPRTGTLQTF. V gene TRBV4-1 combines with J gene TRBJ1-2; D possibly corresponds to TRBD1 (5 bases). Germline CDR1 is MGHRA and CDR2 is YSYEKL. The CDR3 covers 13 residues. V lost 4 bases and J lost 14, with 20 bases in between.

V is TRBV19 and J is TRBJ1-1; D not resolved. The germline V gene encodes CDR1 LNHDA and CDR2 SQIVND (reference sequence). V shed 7 bases and J shed 2 bases, with 14 bases lying between them. There are 14 residues in the CDR3. The CDR3 DNA reads TGTGCCAGTACCGTTCAAAGGGTAAACACTGAAGCTTTCTTT. Translating it yields CASTVQRVNTEAFF. Variable domain in full (rest from reference TRBV19 and TRBJ1-1): DGGITQSPKYLFRKEGQNVTLSCEQNLNHDAMYWYRQDPGQGLRLIYYSQIVNDFQKGDIAEGYSVSREKKESFPLTVTSAQKNPTAFYLCASTVQRVNTEAFFGQGTRLTVV.